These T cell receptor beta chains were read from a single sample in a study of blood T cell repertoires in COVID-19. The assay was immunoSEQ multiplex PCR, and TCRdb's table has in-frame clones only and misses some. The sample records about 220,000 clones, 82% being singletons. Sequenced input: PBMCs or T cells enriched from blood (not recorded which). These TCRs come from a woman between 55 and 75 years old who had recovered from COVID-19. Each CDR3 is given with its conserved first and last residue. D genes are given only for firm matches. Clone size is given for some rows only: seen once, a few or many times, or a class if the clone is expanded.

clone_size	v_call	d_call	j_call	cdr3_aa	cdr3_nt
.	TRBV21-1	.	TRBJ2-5	CASSPQDQETQYF	TGTGCCAGCAGCCCTCAGGACCAAGAGACCCAGTACTTC
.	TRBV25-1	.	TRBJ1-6	CASAIGSSYNSPLHF	TGTGCCAGCGCTATTGGGAGCTCCTATAATTCACCCCTCCACTTT
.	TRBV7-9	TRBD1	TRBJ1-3	CASRIQGSGNTIYF	TGTGCCAGCAGGATACAGGGGTCTGGAAACACCATATATTTT
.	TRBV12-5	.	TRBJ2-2	CASGLDLRGTGELFF	TGTGCTAGTGGTTTGGACCTACGGGGGACCGGGGAGCTGTTTTTT
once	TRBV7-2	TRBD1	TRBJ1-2	CASSWGTGGAGGYTF	TGTGCCAGCAGCTGGGGGACAGGGGGCGCAGGCGGCTACACCTTC
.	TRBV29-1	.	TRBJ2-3	CSVNQGMADTQYF	TGCAGCGTTAACCAGGGCATGGCAGATACGCAGTATTTT
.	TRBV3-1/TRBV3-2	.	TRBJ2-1	CASSPVGGVSGGNEQFF	TGTGCCAGCAGCCCCGTGGGGGGAGTAAGTGGTGGTAATGAGCAGTTCTTC
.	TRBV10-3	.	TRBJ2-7	CAISESRQGTYEQYF	TGTGCCATCAGTGAGTCGAGGCAGGGGACCTACGAGCAGTACTTC
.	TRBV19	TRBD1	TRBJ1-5	CASRQGAGGNQPQHF	TGTGCCAGTAGACAGGGGGCCGGGGGCAATCAGCCCCAGCATTTT
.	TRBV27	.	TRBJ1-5	CASRKAGGSNQPQHF	TGTGCCAGCAGGAAGGCCGGGGGTAGCAATCAGCCCCAGCATTTT
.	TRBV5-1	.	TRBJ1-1	CASSLGTPGPEAFF	TGCGCCAGCAGCTTGGGGACACCAGGACCTGAAGCTTTCTTT
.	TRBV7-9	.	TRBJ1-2	CASSSESGDYGYTF	TGTGCCAGCAGCTCAGAGTCAGGGGACTATGGCTACACCTTC
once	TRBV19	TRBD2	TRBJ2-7	CASSNPGLAGYYEQYF	TGTGCCAGTAGCAATCCGGGACTAGCGGGATACTACGAGCAGTACTTC
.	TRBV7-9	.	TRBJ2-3	CASSLPPNTDTQYF	TGTGCCAGCAGCTTACCCCCTAACACAGATACGCAGTATTTT
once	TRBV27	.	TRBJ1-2	CASRGTSAGYYGYTF	TGTGCCAGCAGGGGGACCTCCGCGGGGTACTATGGCTACACCTTC
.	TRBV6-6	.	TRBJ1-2	CASSQPYGYGYTF	TGTGCCAGCAGTCAACCGTACGGCTATGGCTACACCTTC
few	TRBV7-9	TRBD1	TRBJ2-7	CASSFGTVDEQYF	TGTGCCAGCAGCTTTGGGACAGTAGACGAGCAGTACTTC
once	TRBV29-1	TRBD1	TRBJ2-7	CSVSGTGDYEQYF	TGCAGCGTGTCCGGGACAGGGGACTACGAGCAGTACTTC
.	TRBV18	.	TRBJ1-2	CASSPDRTSGYTF	TGTGCCAGCTCACCGGACAGAACTAGTGGCTACACCTTC
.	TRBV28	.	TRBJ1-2	CASSMYLENYGYTF	TGTGCCAGCAGCATGTATCTCGAGAACTATGGCTACACCTTC
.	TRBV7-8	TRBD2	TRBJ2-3	CASSPRAGAEDTQYF	TGTGCCAGCAGCCCCCGAGCGGGAGCGGAAGATACGCAGTATTTT
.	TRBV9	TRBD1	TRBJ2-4	CASSVGTGSIQYF	TGTGCCAGCAGCGTGGGGACAGGGAGCATTCAGTACTTC
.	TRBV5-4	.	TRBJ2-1	CASSLDGGSYNEQFF	TGTGCCAGCAGCTTGGACGGGGGCTCCTACAATGAGCAGTTCTTC
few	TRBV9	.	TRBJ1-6	CASSAGSYNSPLHF	TGTGCCAGCAGCGCAGGCTCCTATAATTCACCCCTCCACTTT
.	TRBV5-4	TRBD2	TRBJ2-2	CASSVRLADTGELFF	TGTGCCAGCAGCGTGAGACTAGCAGACACCGGGGAGCTGTTTTTT
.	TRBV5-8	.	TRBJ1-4	CASSPGRGGGGSEKLFF	TGTGCCAGCAGCCCGGGTAGAGGCGGAGGTGGAAGTGAAAAACTGTTTTTT
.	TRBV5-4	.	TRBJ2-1	CASSWDLWNEQFF	TGTGCCAGCAGCTGGGACTTGTGGAATGAGCAGTTCTTC
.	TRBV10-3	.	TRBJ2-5	CAISESGGETQYF	TGTGCCATCAGTGAGTCGGGGGGAGAGACCCAGTACTTC